This T cell receptor beta chain was captured in a study of vaccination and CD4 T cells after COVID-19 (dated by TCRdb to between 2020 and 2023). Regarding the complete study: Every convalescent patient had a positive nasal swab PCR test for SARS-CoV-2, with mild disease in nine or ten patients and severe disease in one. Post-COVID blood samples from convalescent patients were collected a median of about 110 days after diagnosis, with a range of roughly 35 to 170 days. In the convalescent cohort there were six males and four females, among whom were two Hispanic individuals, seven Caucasians, two Asians and one multiracial person. Culture stimuli were overlapping spike peptide pools from SARS-CoV-2 and from the common cold coronaviruses HCoV-NL63, HCoV-OC43 and HCoV-229E. Control cultures received a CEFX viral epitope pool as the positive control, an HIV-1 Nef peptide pool as the negative control, or no peptide. Post-vaccine blood samples were taken a median of around 68 days after the second vaccine dose, with a range of about 12 to 250 days. Two doses of either the Pfizer-BioNTech BNT162b2 vaccine (n=8) or the Moderna mRNA-1273 vaccine (n=2) were administered to participants. In around ten COVID-19 convalescent patients and a few infection-naive healthy vaccine recipients, the spike-specific CD4+ TCR repertoire before mRNA vaccination was compared with the repertoire after mRNA vaccination.

As to this clonotype: Its recognized antigen is unknown. Base qualities are not provided; no much larger clone lies one nucleotide away.

To prepare the library, PCR was applied. DNA from cultured CD4+ T cells was subjected to TCR sequencing with the Oncomine TCR Beta short-read assay at the Johns Hopkins FTIC core. Genomic DNA was extracted from the cultured CD4+ T cells with the QIAamp micro DNA kit. Oncomine TCR Beta libraries from cultured CD4+ T cells were pooled with unique dual indexes and sequenced on an Illumina iSeq 100. The source study handled its data this way. Non-productive sequences were filtered out, and CDR3s that did not start with C, did not end with F or W, or were shorter than 7 amino acids were discarded. Antigen-specific clonotypes were identified using the MANAFEST web application through comparison of peptide-stimulated wells with reference and other culture wells. To be called positive, a clone needed an FDR below 0.05, an odds ratio above 5, and a productive frequency above 0.1% in at least two of three replicate wells. Cross-reactive clonotypes were defined as significantly expanded in both SARS-CoV-2 spike wells and at least one common cold coronavirus spike condition. Similarity between CDR3 sequences was evaluated in R version 3.6.1 using Levenshtein distances (stringdist) and unrooted phylogenetic trees (ape). In TCRdb, the public reads were trimmed at Q25 with fastp and aligned with MiXCR, with productive beta chains retained. Duplicate CDR3 protein sequences are folded into a single record with the most common DNA and genes. The V and J calls here are based on TCRdb, not the publication. Across this sample there are 9,900 or so distinct CDR3 sequences, with about 33% seen only once. The top ten hold 15% to 17% of the sample.

The paper as a whole reports these results and caveats: Among convalescent patients, a median 86.3% of the SARS-CoV-2-reactive clones seen after vaccination appeared only after vaccination, which suggests priming specific to the vaccine. Of the vaccine-specific clones in convalescent patients, 304 of 307, or nearly all, reacted only to SARS-CoV-2 spike and did not cross-react with common cold coronaviruses. An increase in the median number of SARS-CoV-2-reactive clonotypes from 20 to 25 after infection to roughly 36 after vaccination was observed, but the change was not found to be significant. The study included relatively few convalescent patients and did not analyze early timepoints after natural infection.

The label giving this sample's treatment or condition can be read as: approximately 9-day PBMC culture with coronavirus spike peptide pools or control peptides (ViraFEST assay). To expand antigen-specific T cells with peptide pools and then pick out the expanded clonotypes through TCR sequencing, the study relied on the ViraFEST assay. Positive SARS-CoV-2 PCR tests in the convalescent patients dated from March to December 2020, before Alpha, Beta and Delta variants emerged in the United States. PBMCs were cultured at 1.5 million to 2 million per well in IMDM supplemented with approximately 5% human AB serum and 9.5 to 10 IU/ml IL-2, with around 10 ug/ml peptide pools added. On days 3 and 7, half of the culture medium was replaced with fresh IL-2-containing medium. Once the cells had been in culture for around ten days, the EasySep CD4+ T cell isolation kit was used to isolate CD4+ T cells by negative selection. Ficoll-Paque Plus gradient centrifugation was used to isolate PBMCs from whole blood, and the isolated PBMCs were then either used fresh or cryopreserved at -140C. In general, triplicate wells were set up for every culture condition.

From its cysteine to its phenylalanine, the CDR3 spans 14 amino acids. Only CDR3 DNA is held: 42 bases, read in frame from base 1. Trimming takes 4 bases from V and 1 base from J, and the germline ends sit 10 bases apart. As encoded in the germline V gene (reference sequence), CDR1 is SEHNR while CDR2 is FQNEAQ. The specimen was CD4+ T cells from blood, cultured in vitro, collected after SARS-CoV-2 vaccination. The clonotype was recovered from a human donor who had recovered from COVID-19. The rearrangement joined TRBV7-9 to TRBJ1-1; no confident D gene assignment can be made. The nucleotides read TGTGCCAGCAGCTCGGCCGCTGGGAACACTGAAGCTTTCTTT. Translated, this is CASSSAAGNTEAFF.